This passage covers 19 T cell receptor beta chains from one sample sequenced in a study of blood T cell repertoires in COVID-19. This table comes from immunoSEQ multiplex PCR, and its TCRdb copy is limited to in-frame clones, with some not included. The sample gives around 67,000 clones, about 68% of which show up once; 35% is in the top ten. Sequences were obtained from peripheral blood. Every receptor here comes from a woman between 65 and 79 years old with acute or convalescent COVID-19.

This clone was recorded only once. V usage is TRBV6-2 or TRBV6-3 and J usage is TRBJ2-1; D might be TRBD2 (5 bases). V lost 6 bases to trimming and J lost 8 bases, with 17 bases between them. Germline V gene lookup returns CDR1 MNHEY and CDR2 SVGEGT. CDR3 length: 14 residues. CDR3 loop: CASSTRPTSDEQFF. The CDR3 bases are TGTGCCAGCAGCACTAGACCCACTTCGGATGAGCAGTTCTTC.

In its sample, this clone was seen a few times. The chain links TRBV19 to TRBJ1-2, with TRBD1 identical over 7 bases. Germline V lookup: CDR1 LNHDA, CDR2 SQIVND (reference sequence). V trimming: 4 bases; J trimming: 4 bases; junction bases outside the gene matches: 9. The CDR3 is 15 amino acids. CDR3 in DNA: TGTGCCAGTAGTACACGACAGGGCATCGGCTATGGCTACACCTTC. As protein: CASSTRQGIGYGYTF.

The V and J genes are TRBV7-2 and TRBJ1-2, with TRBD1 identical over 11 bases. The CDR3 covers 16 residues. The ends lost 1 base at V and 5 bases at J; junction bases unmatched: 6. Germline values: CDR1 SGHTA, CDR2 FQGNSA. CDR3: CASSLDSGTGGYGYTF. The CDR3 coding sequence is TGTGCCAGCAGCTTAGACTCCGGGACAGGGGGATATGGCTACACCTTC.

The chain carries TRBV7-2 and TRBJ1-1; TRBD1 aligns across 7 bases. The CDR3 has 14 amino acids. In germline, CDR1 is SGHTA, CDR2 FQGNSA. The V segment lost 1 base and the J segment 1 base; nucleotides outside the gene matches: 0. In DNA, the CDR3 is TGTGCCAGCAGCTTAGGGACAGGGAACACTGAAGCTTTCTTT. It codes for CASSLGTGNTEAFF. Together with reference TRBV7-2 and TRBJ1-1, the CDR3 gives the full variable domain: GAGVSQSPSNKVTEKGKDVELRCDPISGHTALYWYRQSLGQGLEFLIYFQGNSAPDKSGLPSDRFSAERTGGSVSTLTIQRTQQEDSAVYLCASSLGTGNTEAFFGQGTRLTVV.

The chain combines TRBV6-6 with TRBJ1-1, with 11 nucleotides matching TRBD1. Trimming took 6 bases from V and 2 from J; bases not matched to a gene: 5. Germline lookup yields CDR1 MNHNY and CDR2 SVGAGI (reference sequence). This CDR3 is built from 15 residues. CDR3 amino acids: CASSRGTGGNTEAFF. In DNA, the CDR3 is TGTGCCAGCAGCCGCGGGACAGGGGGAAACACTGAAGCTTTCTTT.

V and J are TRBV4-3 and TRBJ2-7; D is perhaps TRBD2 (6 bases). The germline V gene has CDR1 LGHNA and CDR2 YSLEER. The CDR3 covers 15 residues. Trimming left V 0 bases short and J 3 bases short, with 12 bases between. Here the CDR3 DNA reads TGCGCCAGCAGCCAAGAGTCCAGCGGGTACTACGAGCAGTACTTC. This translates into CASSQESSGYYEQYF.

This clone was seen a handful of times. This rearrangement joins TRBV27 to TRBJ1-5; the match to TRBD1 covers 8 bases. The CDR3 consists of 15 residues. V gave up 5 bases and J gave up 7 bases; unmatched junction bases: 10. Germline loops: CDR1 MNHEY, CDR2 SMNVEV (reference sequence). CDR3 DNA sequence: TGTGCCAGCAGTGGATCCGGACAGGGCAGGCAGCCCCAGCATTTT. The encoded protein is CASSGSGQGRQPQHF.

The rearrangement joins TRBV3-1 (or the pseudogene TRBV3-2) to TRBJ1-1, with 7 nucleotides matching TRBD1. Germline assignment: CDR1 LGHDT and CDR2 YNNKEL (reference sequence). The CDR3 extends over 17 amino acids. The J segment lost 3 bases and the V segment lost 0 bases, leaving 10 bases of the junction unmatched. The CDR3 region has the DNA TGTGCCAGCAGCCAAGAAAAAACCCCAGGGGGTGACACTGAAGCTTTCTTT. Translation: CASSQEKTPGGDTEAFF.

V gene TRBV6-5 combines with J gene TRBJ1-6, with 9 bases lining up with TRBD1. Unmatched junction bases numbered 3, after V lost 0 bases and J lost 9 bases. The CDR3 contains 15 residues. Germline V gene lookup returns CDR1 MNHEY and CDR2 SVGAGI. DNA of the CDR3: TGTGCCAGCAGTTACTCTGGGACAGGGAGTTCACCCCTCCACTTT. Translating gives CASSYSGTGSSPLHF.

This sequence joins TRBV11-2 and TRBJ2-5; the D is unclear. This CDR3 is built from 13 residues. V lost 2 bases, J lost 9 bases, and 13 bases lay in between. The germline V gene has CDR1 SGHAT and CDR2 FQNNGV. CDR3: CASSLTLEASQYF. In nucleotides, the CDR3 is TGTGCCAGCAGCTTAACCCTTGAAGCGTCCCAGTACTTC. The full variable domain, with the rest looked up from reference TRBV11-2 and TRBJ2-5, is EAGVAQSPRYKIIEKRQSVAFWCNPISGHATLYWYQQILGQGPKLLIQFQNNGVVDDSQLPKDRFSAERLKGVDSTLKIQPAKLEDSAVYLCASSLTLEASQYFGPGTRLLVL.

The V call is TRBV10-3, the J call TRBJ1-1; 9 bases match TRBD1. This CDR3 region has 15 residues. Trimming took 5 bases from V and 1 from J; bases not matched to a gene: 5. Germline V lookup: CDR1 ENHRY, CDR2 SYGVKD. As DNA, the CDR3 is TGTGCCATCAGTCCTACAGGGGGCGCGAACACTGAAGCTTTCTTT. It translates to CAISPTGGANTEAFF.

This chain joins TRBV2 and TRBJ1-1, with D maybe TRBD1 (5 bases). Germline CDR1 SNHLY, CDR2 FYNNEI. V was cut by 8 bases and J by 4 bases, with 11 bases left in between. This CDR3 spans 12 amino acids. DNA for the CDR3: TGTGCCAGCCGGGGGGGAGGCACTGAAGCTTTCTTT. Amino acid sequence: CASRGGGTEAFF.

The V and J genes are TRBV6-6 and TRBJ2-7; D unresolved. The CDR3 extends over 13 amino acids. V shed 4 bases and J shed 7 bases, with 14 bases lying between them. CDR1 and CDR2 from the germline V gene are MNHNY and SVGAGI (reference sequence). CDR3 bases: TGTGCCAGCAGTTCTAGTCCCCATGGTGAGCAGTACTTC. As protein: CASSSSPHGEQYF.

The chain uses TRBV6-1 and TRBJ1-6; TRBD1 agrees at 10 bases. With 4 bases clipped from V and 5 bases from J, the junction kept 8 bases outside the gene matches. CDR1 and CDR2 (germline): MNHNS, SASEGT. The CDR3 is 17 residues long. The CDR3 coding sequence is TGTGCCAGCAGTGCACTGACAGGGGGCAATGATAATTCACCCCTCCACTTT. This sequence encodes CASSALTGGNDNSPLHF.

In this sample, this clone turned up many times. This rearrangement joins TRBV5-6 to TRBJ2-2; 7 nucleotides agree with TRBD2. Germline CDR1 and CDR2: SGHDT and YYEEEE. This CDR3 has 15 amino acids. V lost 0 bases, J lost 4 bases, and 3 bases stayed unmatched. The CDR3 loop is CASSLAPGGTGELFF. CDR3 DNA sequence: TGTGCCAGCAGCTTGGCGCCGGGAGGCACCGGGGAGCTGTTTTTT.

The V and J genes are TRBV5-4 and TRBJ1-2, with a weak D call TRBD1 (5 bases). Germline loops: CDR1 SGHNT, CDR2 YYREEE (reference sequence). V lost 0 bases and J 8 bases, leaving 20 bases between the germline ends. The CDR3 runs to 16 residues. Here the CDR3 reads CASSLGGGDTMMGYTF. The CDR3 bases are TGTGCCAGCAGCTTGGGCGGGGGGGATACTATGATGGGCTACACCTTC.

The chain recombines TRBV28 with TRBJ2-1, with 14 bases identical to TRBD2. The CDR3 has 14 amino acids. The germline V gene encodes CDR1 MDHEN and CDR2 SYDVKM. V was clipped by 7 bases and J by 8 bases; unmatched bases: 4. The CDR3 reads CASKRLAGGDEQFF. Written as DNA, the CDR3 is TGTGCCAGCAAGAGACTAGCGGGAGGGGATGAGCAGTTCTTC.

This clone has only a few counts. This chain uses TRBV29-1 with TRBJ2-1; TRBD1 is a possible D gene (5 bases). This CDR3 is 12 amino acids long. Germline V gene lookup returns CDR1 SQVTM and CDR2 ANQGSEA. Trimming shortened V by 4 bases and J by 8 bases, and 12 bases separated the two germline ends. CDR3 DNA: TGCAGCGTTGTCCCGACAGTCGATGAGCAGTTCTTC. Translation: CSVVPTVDEQFF.

This clone was observed a handful of times. The J gene is TRBJ1-4, the V gene TRBV19, with a weak D call TRBD1 (5 bases). Deletions cut 6 bases from V and 5 bases from J, with 19 bases between. Germline assignment: CDR1 LNHDA and CDR2 SQIVND (reference sequence). The CDR3 is 16 amino acids. As DNA, the CDR3 is TGTGCCAGTAGCCCTTTTGGGGTGACAGAAAATGAAAAACTGTTTTTT. This translates into CASSPFGVTENEKLFF.